This T cell receptor (beta chain) is from a study of early T cells in non-severe SARS-CoV-2 infection. The wider study: Sequenced material consisted of bulk RNA (from unsorted whole blood), and chains were unpaired.

This clonotype was counted ten times or more. The target antigen is unknown. Losses at the gene ends were 1 base for V and 9 bases for J; bases not matched to a gene: 7. This CDR3 contains 15 residues. CDR1 and CDR2 from the germline V gene are SGHVS and FQNEAQ. Study-wide findings and caveats: Anti-spike CD8 specificities were favored by VDJdb matching, whose results missed private and CD4 specificities.

Molecules of cDNA were individually given unique molecular identifiers that were attached to them. TCRdb used MiXCR to reprocess the 5' RACE reads, holding one entry per CDR3 protein. In the table there are roughly 99,000 distinct CDR3 sequences, around 10% of which are singletons. The V call is TRBV7-8, the J call TRBJ2-1, with 9 nucleotides matching TRBD2. The source of this sequence is an adult who was a healthcare worker with PCR-confirmed SARS-CoV-2 infection or an uninfected control (not recorded which). Sequencing input: whole blood. The CDR3 spells CASSLDRAGGAEQFF. DNA for the CDR3: TGTGCCAGCAGCTTAGATCGGGCGGGAGGGGCTGAGCAGTTCTTC.